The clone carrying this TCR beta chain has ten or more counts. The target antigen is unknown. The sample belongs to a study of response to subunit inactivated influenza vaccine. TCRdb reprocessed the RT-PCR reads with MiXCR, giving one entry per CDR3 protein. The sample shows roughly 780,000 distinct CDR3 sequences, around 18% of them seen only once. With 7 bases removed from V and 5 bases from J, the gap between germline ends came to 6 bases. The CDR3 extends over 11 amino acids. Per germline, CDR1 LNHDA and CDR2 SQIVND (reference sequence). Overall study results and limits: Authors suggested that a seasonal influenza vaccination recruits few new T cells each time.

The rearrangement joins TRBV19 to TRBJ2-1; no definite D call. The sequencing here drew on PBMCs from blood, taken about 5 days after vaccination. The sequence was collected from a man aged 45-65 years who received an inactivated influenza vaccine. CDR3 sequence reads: CASTLNNEQFF. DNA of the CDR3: TGTGCCAGTACCCTTAACAATGAGCAGTTCTTC.